Presented here are 9 T cell receptor beta chains from one specimen sequenced in a study of PD-1 blockade in classical Hodgkin lymphoma. Relapse after autologous stem cell transplantation occurred in every patient, and brentuximab vedotin exposure varied. Clones were sequenced by immunoSEQ multiplex PCR, and TCRdb holds only the in-frame ones, with some missing. This table holds about 13,000 clones, around 76% found once. Material: peripheral blood mononuclear cells (PBMCs), obtained at baseline. All receptors come from a human donor with classical Hodgkin lymphoma.

The chain links TRBV2 to TRBJ2-1; D possibly corresponds to TRBD2 (6 bases). Looked up from germline, CDR1 is SNHLY and CDR2 is FYNNEI. Trimming took 1 base from V and 2 from J, leaving 21 bases between them. The CDR3 loop spans 19 amino acids. The DNA for the CDR3 is TGTGCCAGCAGTGAAGGGGTATGGGGTCTAGCGCTCACCTACAATGAGCAGTTCTTC. Its protein is CASSEGVWGLALTYNEQFF.

The chain links TRBV7-2 to TRBJ2-7, with TRBD1 matching over 7 bases. Unmatched junction bases numbered 9, after V lost 5 bases and J lost 5 bases. This CDR3 comprises 14 residues. Germline assignment: CDR1 SGHTA and CDR2 FQGNSA. The CDR3 sequence is CASSLGQTWDEQYF. As DNA, the CDR3 is TGTGCCAGCAGCCTGGGACAGACCTGGGACGAGCAGTACTTC.

The rearrangement links TRBV9 to TRBJ1-2; D unresolved. The CDR3 loop spans 15 amino acids. The V end was cut by 3 bases, the J end by 2 bases, with 14 bases between. CDR1 is SGDLS and CDR2 is YYNGEE in the germline V gene. CDR3 in amino acids: CASSAGFGYNYGYTF. CDR3 coding DNA: TGTGCCAGCAGCGCCGGCTTCGGGTACAACTATGGCTACACCTTC. The full variable domain, with the rest looked up from reference TRBV9 and TRBJ1-2, is DSGVTQTPKHLITATGQRVTLRCSPRSGDLSVYWYQQSLDQGLQFLIQYYNGEERAKGNILERFSAQQFPDLHSELNLSSLELGDSALYFCASSAGFGYNYGYTFGSGTRLTVV.

This clone was seen just once. CDR3 sequence reads: CATSSGTSSHEQFF. The DNA of the CDR3 is TGTGCCACCAGCAGCGGGACTAGCAGCCATGAGCAGTTCTTC. The chain couples TRBV15 to TRBJ2-1; 9 nucleotides match TRBD2. Per germline, CDR1 LNHNV and CDR2 YYDKDF (reference sequence). The CDR3 loop spans 14 amino acids. V lost 3 bases, J lost 8 bases, and 5 bases stayed unmatched.

The chain carries TRBV5-1 and TRBJ2-3; D is perhaps TRBD2 (5 bases). Looked up from germline, CDR1 is SGHRS and CDR2 is YFSETQ. The CDR3 loop spans 14 amino acids. V dropped 7 bases and J dropped 1 base, with 13 bases sitting between them. The DNA of the CDR3 is TGCGCCAGCGGGAGAAGTTCGGGCACAGATACGCAGTATTTT. It is translated as CASGRSSGTDTQYF. Variable domain in full (rest from reference TRBV5-1 and TRBJ2-3): KAGVTQTPRYLIKTRGQQVTLSCSPISGHRSVSWYQQTPGQGLQFLFEYFSETQRNKGNFPGRFSGRQFSNSRSEMNVSTLELGDSALYLCASGRSSGTDTQYFGPGTRLTVL.

The chain uses TRBV10-3 and TRBJ2-5; 7 bases align to TRBD2. Trimming cost V 2 bases and J 4 bases; bases outside gene matches: 4. This CDR3 spans 14 amino acids. Germline V gene sequence: CDR1 ENHRY, CDR2 SYGVKD. The CDR3 loop reads CAISEVGGVETQYF. CDR3 sequence (DNA): TGTGCCATCAGTGAGGTGGGAGGGGTAGAGACCCAGTACTTC.

The rearrangement links TRBV11-2 to TRBJ2-3, with 7 bases identical to TRBD1. This CDR3 region has 14 residues. Germline CDR1 reads SGHAT; CDR2 reads FQNNGV. Unmatched junction bases numbered 3, after V lost 1 base and J lost 5 bases. The CDR3 loop reads CASSLGTGRDTQYF. In DNA, the CDR3 is TGTGCCAGCAGCTTAGGGACAGGAAGAGATACGCAGTATTTT.

With respect to this clone: In the same sample, other DNA sequences code for this CDR3. The V call is TRBV11-2, the J call TRBJ2-7; 13 nucleotides align to TRBD2. The ends lost 5 bases at V and 3 bases at J; junction bases unmatched: 4. The CDR3 is 15 residues long. The germline V gene has CDR1 SGHAT and CDR2 FQNNGV. The CDR3 DNA sequence: TGTGCCAGCAGCCTATGGACTAGCGGGAGCTACGAGCAGTACTTC. Protein: CASSLWTSGSYEQYF. Complete variable domain (other parts from reference TRBV11-2 and TRBJ2-7): EAGVAQSPRYKIIEKRQSVAFWCNPISGHATLYWYQQILGQGPKLLIQFQNNGVVDDSQLPKDRFSAERLKGVDSTLKIQPAKLEDSAVYLCASSLWTSGSYEQYFGPGTRLTVT.

This clone was counted once. The chain couples TRBV5-1 to TRBJ2-1; 11 bases match TRBD1. CDR3 length: 16 amino acids. Unmatched junction bases numbered 11, after V lost 5 bases and J lost 7 bases. The germline V gene has CDR1 SGHRS and CDR2 YFSETQ. CDR3 loop: CASRPIGTGGKNEQFF. In DNA, the CDR3 is TGCGCCAGCAGACCTATAGGGACAGGGGGAAAAAATGAGCAGTTCTTC.